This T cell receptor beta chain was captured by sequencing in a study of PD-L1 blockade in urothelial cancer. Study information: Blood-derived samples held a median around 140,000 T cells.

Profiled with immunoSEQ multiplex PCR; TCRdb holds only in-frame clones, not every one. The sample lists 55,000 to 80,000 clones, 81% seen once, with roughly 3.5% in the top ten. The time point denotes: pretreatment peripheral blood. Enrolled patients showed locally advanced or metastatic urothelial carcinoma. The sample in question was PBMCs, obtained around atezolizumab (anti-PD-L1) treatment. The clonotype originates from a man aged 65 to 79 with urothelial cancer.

CDR3 amino acids: CAITEGRGTDTQYF. CDR3 DNA: TGTGCCATCACCGAGGGCCGGGGCACAGATACGCAGTATTTT. The chain carries TRBV10-3 and TRBJ2-3; D might be TRBD2 (5 bases). Germline V gene data show CDR1 as ENHRY and CDR2 as SYGVKD. This CDR3 spans 14 amino acids. Trimming removed 7 bases at V and 1 base at J, with 12 bases between.